This TCR beta chain stems from a study of blood T cell repertoires in COVID-19. Study summary: COVID-19 samples, acute and convalescent, were from the United States, Italy and Spain. The analysed material was cDNA or gDNA that came from T cells, B-cell-depleted T cells, or PBMCs.

In the authors' methods: By means of reference gene primer amplification, nucleated cell counts were estimated. Clones were sequenced by immunoSEQ multiplex PCR, and TCRdb holds only the in-frame ones, with some missing. That table is the source of V, J and clone size, and D and trimming were worked out from the DNA. The table records some 80,000 clones, 79% of them present only once. In germline, CDR1 is SGHTA, CDR2 FQGNSA. Deletions cut 5 bases from V and 4 bases from J, with 10 bases between. The CDR3 extends over 13 amino acids. This sequence joins TRBV7-2 and TRBJ2-3; D might be TRBD1 (5 bases). The sequence derives from a woman of 80 years or more with active or convalescent COVID-19. Sequenced sample: peripheral blood. CDR3 sequence: CASSQTTADTQYF. In nucleotides, the CDR3 is TGTGCCAGCAGCCAAACGACAGCAGATACGCAGTATTTT.